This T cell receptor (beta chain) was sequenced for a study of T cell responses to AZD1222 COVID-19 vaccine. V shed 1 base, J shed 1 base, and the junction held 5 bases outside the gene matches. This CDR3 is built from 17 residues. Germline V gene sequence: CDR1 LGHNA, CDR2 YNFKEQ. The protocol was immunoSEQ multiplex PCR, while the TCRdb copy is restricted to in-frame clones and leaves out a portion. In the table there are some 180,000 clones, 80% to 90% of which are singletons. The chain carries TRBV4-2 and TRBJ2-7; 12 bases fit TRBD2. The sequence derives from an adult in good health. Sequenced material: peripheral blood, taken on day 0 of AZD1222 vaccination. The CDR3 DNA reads TGTGCCAGCAGCCAAGGGGCTAGCGGGGGGGCGTCCTACGAGCAGTACTTC. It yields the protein CASSQGASGGASYEQYF.